These 19 T cell receptor beta chains were all obtained from the same sample, sequenced in a study of T cells in localized non-small cell lung cancer. Using immunoSEQ multiplex PCR, the repertoire was profiled, and TCRdb retains in-frame clones only, with some absent. The top ten hold 1% to 1.5% of the sample, which has 70,000 to 75,000 clones, approximately 84% seen once. This specimen was peripheral blood, taken before any cancer treatment. These receptors were obtained from a female donor over 55 with stage I lung adenocarcinoma.

The rearrangement links TRBV5-1 to TRBJ2-7, with 11 bases aligning to TRBD2. The V segment lost 1 base and the J segment 4 bases; nucleotides outside the gene matches: 4. From germline, CDR1 is SGHRS and CDR2 YFSETQ. This CDR3 comprises 15 residues. The CDR3 bases are TGCGCCAGCAGCTTGACTAGCGGGAGCATATACGAGCAGTACTTC. Amino acid sequence: CASSLTSGSIYEQYF.

The chain recombines TRBV10-1 with TRBJ2-3; TRBD2 matches 15 bases. Germline-derived CDR1 and CDR2 are WNHNN and SYGVQD (reference sequence). The CDR3 totals 17 residues. With V trimmed by 3 bases and J by 3 bases, 4 bases remained unmatched. The CDR3 DNA reads TGCGCCAGCAGTGATGGACTAGCGGGGGGGTGGACAGATACGCAGTATTTT. Translated: CASSDGLAGGWTDTQYF.

The CDR3 DNA reads TGCGCCAGCAGGACCGGGACAGGGGGTCTACTCTACGAGCAGTACTTC. This codes for CASRTGTGGLLYEQYF. The chain uses TRBV5-1 and TRBJ2-7, with TRBD1 matching over 11 bases. This CDR3 region has 16 residues. Per germline, CDR1 SGHRS and CDR2 YFSETQ. V lost 5 bases, J lost 3 bases, and 10 bases stayed unmatched.

The rearrangement links TRBV19 to TRBJ1-2; TRBD1 is a possible D gene (5 bases). Germline CDR1 and CDR2: LNHDA and SQIVND (reference sequence). The CDR3 length is 16 residues. Trimming took off 6 bases at V and 2 bases at J, with 19 bases between the two ends. The CDR3: CASSPGSGGTNYGYTF. CDR3 in DNA: TGTGCCAGTAGCCCAGGGTCGGGAGGGACGAACTATGGCTACACCTTC.

The V call is TRBV7-9, the J call TRBJ2-5; 11 bases match TRBD2. The length of the CDR3 is 14 residues. Germline trimming cut 4 bases from V and 3 bases from J; bases unmatched to any gene: 1. Germline-derived CDR1 and CDR2 are SEHNR and FQNEAQ (reference sequence). The chain's CDR3 is CASSSGLAEETQYF. The CDR3 nucleotides read TGTGCCAGCAGCTCGGGACTAGCGGAAGAGACCCAGTACTTC.

This clone was detected a few times. The chain couples TRBV7-3 to TRBJ2-1; 9 nucleotides agree with TRBD2. The V segment lost 0 bases and the J segment 8 bases; nucleotides outside the gene matches: 8. The CDR3 covers 16 residues. Germline-derived CDR1 and CDR2 are SGHTA and FQGTGA. In nucleotides, the CDR3 is TGTGCCAGCAGCTTAACGGTTAGCGGGAGACGCCATGAGCAGTTCTTC. Its protein product is CASSLTVSGRRHEQFF.

The gene calls are TRBV7-3 and TRBJ2-3; no clear D. V was trimmed by 2 bases and J by 0 bases, leaving 12 bases between them. This CDR3 region has 16 residues. In germline, CDR1 is SGHTA, CDR2 FQGTGA. The CDR3 protein is CASSLAWASSTDTQYF. The CDR3 bases are TGTGCCAGCAGCTTAGCATGGGCCTCTAGCACAGATACGCAGTATTTT.

The chain couples TRBV11-2 to TRBJ2-2; 10 positions agree with TRBD2. Germline trimming cut 5 bases from V and 0 bases from J; bases unmatched to any gene: 3. The CDR3 runs 16 residues. The germline V gene has CDR1 SGHAT and CDR2 FQNNGV. The CDR3 DNA is TGTGCCAGCAGCCCACTAGCGGGGACGAACACCGGGGAGCTGTTTTTT. Its translation: CASSPLAGTNTGELFF. Filled out from reference TRBV11-2 and TRBJ2-2, the complete variable domain reads EAGVAQSPRYKIIEKRQSVAFWCNPISGHATLYWYQQILGQGPKLLIQFQNNGVVDDSQLPKDRFSAERLKGVDSTLKIQPAKLEDSAVYLCASSPLAGTNTGELFFGEGSRLTVL.

The chain is built from TRBV7-9 and TRBJ2-1; 7 bases fit TRBD2. With V trimmed by 5 bases and J by 0 bases, 16 bases remained unmatched. CDR1 is SEHNR and CDR2 is FQNEAQ in the germline V gene (reference sequence). This CDR3 is 19 amino acids long. CDR3 coding DNA: TGTGCCAGCAGCGACCCACCACTAGCGACTTCGAGCTCCTACAATGAGCAGTTCTTC. Translated, it gives CASSDPPLATSSSYNEQFF. The full variable domain, with the rest looked up from reference TRBV7-9 and TRBJ2-1, is DTGVSQNPRHKITKRGQNVTFRCDPISEHNRLYWYRQTLGQGPEFLTYFQNEAQLEKSRLLSDRFSAERPKGSFSTLEIQRTEQGDSAMYLCASSDPPLATSSSYNEQFFGPGTRLTVL.

The chain recombines TRBV6-5 with TRBJ1-1; D not certain. The CDR3 consists of 13 residues. CDR1 MNHEY and CDR2 SVGAGI come from the germline V gene. Trimming shortened V by 2 bases and J by 9 bases, and 13 bases separated the two germline ends. CDR3 nucleotides: TGTGCCAGCAGTTACCACCTAAACACCAAAGCTTTCTTT. Translating it yields CASSYHLNTKAFF.

This clone was detected only a few times. CDR3: CASSSNQGLADYNEQFF. The CDR3, as DNA: TGTGCCAGCAGTTCGAATCAAGGGCTAGCGGACTACAATGAGCAGTTCTTC. This sequence joins TRBV27 and TRBJ2-1; 7 bases align to TRBD2. The CDR3 loop spans 17 amino acids. CDR1 and CDR2 from the germline V gene are MNHEY and SMNVEV (reference sequence). The V and J ends lost 4 bases and 3 bases, in that order; junction bases with no gene match: 12.

The chain uses TRBV7-9 and TRBJ2-7; D call uncertain. V was trimmed by 7 bases and J by 3 bases, leaving 13 bases between them. In germline, CDR1 is SEHNR, CDR2 FQNEAQ (reference sequence). This CDR3 has 13 residues. The CDR3 nucleotides read TGTGCCAGCACAGCGAGTGCGAACTACGAGCAGTACTTC. It translates to CASTASANYEQYF.

V is TRBV5-4 and J is TRBJ1-4; D might be TRBD1 (6 bases). Germline CDR1 SGHNT, CDR2 YYREEE (reference sequence). The CDR3 runs to 15 residues. V was clipped by 3 bases and J by 1 base, with 10 bases between them. The CDR3 DNA sequence: TGTGCCAGCAGCTCTTCACAGGGAACTAATGAAAAACTGTTTTTT. Translated, it gives CASSSSQGTNEKLFF.

The V and J genes are TRBV5-1 and TRBJ2-7; D gene unclear. Trimming left V 3 bases short and J 2 bases short, with 15 bases between. Looked up from germline, CDR1 is SGHRS and CDR2 is YFSETQ. This CDR3 has 15 residues. CDR3: CASSSVRASTYEQYF. CDR3 nucleotides: TGCGCCAGCAGCTCCGTTCGTGCGTCTACCTACGAGCAGTACTTC.

In its sample, this clone was seen once. V and J are TRBV7-2 and TRBJ2-7; TRBD1 matches 10 bases. This CDR3 contains 15 residues. Germline V CDR1 and CDR2: SGHTA, FQGNSA. V shed 4 bases and J 5 bases; nucleotides not matched to a gene: 8. The CDR3 DNA is TGTGCCAGCAGCTCCCGGTGGACAGGGGGGAACGAGCAGTACTTC. Encoded protein: CASSSRWTGGNEQYF.

This clone has only a few counts. V is TRBV12-2 and J is TRBJ2-7; the table names TRBD2, a call not compared with the DNA. TRBV12-2 is termed a pseudogene. The CDR3 has 15 amino acids. CDR3 sequence: CASRFPPSGSNEQYF. CDR3 nucleotide sequence: TGTGCAAGTCGCTTTCCTCCTAGCGGGAGTAACGAGCAGTACTTC.

This clone was detected a few times. The rearrangement joins TRBV9 to TRBJ1-2; D is unclear. V was pared by 0 bases and J by 1 base, with 10 bases between. Germline V gives CDR1 SGDLS, CDR2 YYNGEE. The CDR3 extends over 15 amino acids. In DNA, the CDR3 is TGTGCCAGCAGCGTAGGAGCGGCAGATAACTATGGCTACACCTTC. Translated, it gives CASSVGAADNYGYTF.

The chain couples TRBV5-6 to TRBJ1-5; the match to TRBD1 covers 9 bases. The ends lost 4 bases at V and 7 bases at J; junction bases unmatched: 6. Germline loops: CDR1 SGHDT, CDR2 YYEEEE. The CDR3 extends over 14 amino acids. The CDR3 sequence is CASSRDRVGQPQHF. CDR3 coding DNA: TGTGCCAGCAGCCGGGACAGGGTGGGCCAGCCCCAGCATTTT.

The gene calls are TRBV5-4 and TRBJ2-7, with 10 bases aligning to TRBD1. The CDR3 length is 15 residues. J lost 3 bases, V lost 4 bases, and 7 bases had no gene match. Germline values: CDR1 SGHNT, CDR2 YYREEE (reference sequence). The CDR3 bases are TGTGCCAGCAGCCATGGCGGGACAGGGGTCTACGAGCAGTACTTC. Its protein is CASSHGGTGVYEQYF.